This T cell receptor beta chain is from a study of cytomegalovirus exposure and HLA in healthy donors. Overall study results and limits: Most TCR sequences were seen very rarely across donors, but some public TCRs occurred in many. Later examination showed HLA-associated TCR beta chains had greater clonal expansion than equally common others.

Worth noting for this clone: Antigen: not known.

Use of 60 Vbeta and 13 Jbeta primers characterized the PCR. In the source study's methods: Tens of millions of unique TCR beta chains, roughly 12 million shared, were counted in a later analysis. Sequencing used immunoSEQ multiplex PCR; TCRdb keeps in-frame clones, though not all of them. V and J calls and clone size are as listed in that table; D and trimming were resolved from the DNA. Among 86,000 or so clones listed, around 75% were seen once. The CDR3 contains 15 residues. The germline V gene has CDR1 MGHRA and CDR2 YSYEKL. Trimming took 4 bases from V and 0 from J, leaving 10 bases between them.

The sequence derives from a woman aged 40 to 50 in good health and CMV-seropositive. The sequenced material came from PBMCs. The chain is built from TRBV4-1 and TRBJ2-1; D is perhaps TRBD2 (5 bases). CDR3 sequence: CASSLLDSSYNEQFF. The CDR3, as DNA: TGCGCCAGCAGCCTACTAGATAGCTCCTACAATGAGCAGTTCTTC.